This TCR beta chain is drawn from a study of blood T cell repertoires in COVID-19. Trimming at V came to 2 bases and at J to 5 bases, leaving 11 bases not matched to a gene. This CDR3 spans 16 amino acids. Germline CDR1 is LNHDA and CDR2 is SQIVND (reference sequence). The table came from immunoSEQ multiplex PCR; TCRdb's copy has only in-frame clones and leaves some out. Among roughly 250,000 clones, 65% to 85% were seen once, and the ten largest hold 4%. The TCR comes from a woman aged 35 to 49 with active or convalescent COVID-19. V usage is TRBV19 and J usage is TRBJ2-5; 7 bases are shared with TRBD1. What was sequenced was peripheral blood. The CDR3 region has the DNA TGTGCCAGTAGTATATGGGCCCAGGGGGAAGGTGAGACCCAGTACTTC. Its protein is CASSIWAQGEGETQYF.